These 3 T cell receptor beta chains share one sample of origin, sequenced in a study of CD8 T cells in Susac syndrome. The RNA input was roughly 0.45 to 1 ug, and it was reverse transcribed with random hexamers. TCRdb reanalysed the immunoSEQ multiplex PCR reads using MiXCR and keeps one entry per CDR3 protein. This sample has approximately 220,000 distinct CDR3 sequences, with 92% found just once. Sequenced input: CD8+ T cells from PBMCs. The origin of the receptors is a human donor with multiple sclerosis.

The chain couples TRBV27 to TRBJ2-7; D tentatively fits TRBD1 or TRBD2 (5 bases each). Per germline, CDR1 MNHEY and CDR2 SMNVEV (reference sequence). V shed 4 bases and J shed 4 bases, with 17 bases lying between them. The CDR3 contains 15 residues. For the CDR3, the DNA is TGTGCCAGCAGTTGGGGACGGACTTCCCCTTACGAGCAGTACTTC. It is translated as CASSWGRTSPYEQYF.

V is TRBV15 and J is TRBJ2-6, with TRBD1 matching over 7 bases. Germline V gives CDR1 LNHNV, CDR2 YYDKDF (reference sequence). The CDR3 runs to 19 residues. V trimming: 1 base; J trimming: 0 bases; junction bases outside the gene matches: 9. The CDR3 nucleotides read TGTGCCACCAGCAGAGGCCAACAGGGGATTACCTCTGGGGCCAACGTCCTGACTTTC. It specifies CATSRGQQGITSGANVLTF.

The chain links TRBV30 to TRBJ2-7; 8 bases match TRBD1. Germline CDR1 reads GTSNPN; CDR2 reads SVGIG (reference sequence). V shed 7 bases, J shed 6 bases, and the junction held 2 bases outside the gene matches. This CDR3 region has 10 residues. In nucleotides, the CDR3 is TGTGCCTTTGGGACAGGCGAGCAGTACTTC. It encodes CAFGTGEQYF.